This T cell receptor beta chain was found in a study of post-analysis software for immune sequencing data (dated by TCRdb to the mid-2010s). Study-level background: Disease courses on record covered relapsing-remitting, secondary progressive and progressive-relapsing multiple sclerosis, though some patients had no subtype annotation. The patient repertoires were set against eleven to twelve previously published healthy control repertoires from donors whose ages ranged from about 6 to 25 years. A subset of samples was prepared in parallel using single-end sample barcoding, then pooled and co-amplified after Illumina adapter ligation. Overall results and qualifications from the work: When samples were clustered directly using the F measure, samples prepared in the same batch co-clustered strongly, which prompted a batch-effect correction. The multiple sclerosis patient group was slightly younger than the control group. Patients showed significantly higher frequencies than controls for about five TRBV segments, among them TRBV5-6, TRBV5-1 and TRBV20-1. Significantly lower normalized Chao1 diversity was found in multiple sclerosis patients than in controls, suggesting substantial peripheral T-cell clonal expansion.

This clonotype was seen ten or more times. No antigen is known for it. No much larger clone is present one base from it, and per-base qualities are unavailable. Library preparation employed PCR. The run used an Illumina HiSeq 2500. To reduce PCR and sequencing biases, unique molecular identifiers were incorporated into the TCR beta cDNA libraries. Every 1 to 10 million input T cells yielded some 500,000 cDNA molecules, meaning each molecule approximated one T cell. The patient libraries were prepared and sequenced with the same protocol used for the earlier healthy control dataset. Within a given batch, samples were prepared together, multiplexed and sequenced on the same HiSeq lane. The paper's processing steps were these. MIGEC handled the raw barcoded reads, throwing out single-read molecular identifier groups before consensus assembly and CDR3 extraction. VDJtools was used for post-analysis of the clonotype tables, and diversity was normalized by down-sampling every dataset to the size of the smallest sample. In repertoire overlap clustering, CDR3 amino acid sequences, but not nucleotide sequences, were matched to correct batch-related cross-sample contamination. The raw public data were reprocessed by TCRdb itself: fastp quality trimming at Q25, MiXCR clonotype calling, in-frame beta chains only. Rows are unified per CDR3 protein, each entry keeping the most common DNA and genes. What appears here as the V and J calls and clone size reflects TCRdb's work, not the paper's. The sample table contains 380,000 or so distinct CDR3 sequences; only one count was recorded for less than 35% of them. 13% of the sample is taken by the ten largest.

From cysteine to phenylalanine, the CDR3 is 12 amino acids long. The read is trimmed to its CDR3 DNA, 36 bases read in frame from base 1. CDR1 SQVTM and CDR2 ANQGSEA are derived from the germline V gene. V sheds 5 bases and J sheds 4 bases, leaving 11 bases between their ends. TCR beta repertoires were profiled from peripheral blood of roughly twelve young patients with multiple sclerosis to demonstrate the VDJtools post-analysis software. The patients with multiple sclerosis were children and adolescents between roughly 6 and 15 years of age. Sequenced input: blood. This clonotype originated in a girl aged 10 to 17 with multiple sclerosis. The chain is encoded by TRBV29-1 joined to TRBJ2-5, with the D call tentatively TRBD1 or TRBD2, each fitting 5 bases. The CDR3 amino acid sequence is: CSVLRGAETQYF. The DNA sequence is TGCAGCGTTCTGAGGGGCGCAGAGACCCAGTACTTC.